This T cell receptor beta chain was sequenced for a study of blood T cell repertoires in COVID-19 (dated by TCRdb to the early 2020s). A note on the overall study: The collaborator samples originated in the United States, Italy and Spain and spanned the acute and convalescent phases of COVID-19. Where HLA class I and class II types were available, the types were taken from metadata supplied by the sample provider, not from assay-based typing. Subjects who had been exposed to COVID-19, were actively infected with it, or had recovered from it provided the deeply sampled blood TCRbeta repertoires that made up the dataset. The material from the prospective study consisted of cDNA or gDNA derived from T cells, B-cell-depleted T cells, or PBMCs. The repertoires were released in a freely available public database meant as a resource for research on the immune response to SARS-CoV-2. Sample metadata almost always included a de-identified subject ID, COVID-19 status, age in years and sex. The samples were drawn from two sources: the first 160 participants of the ongoing ImmuneRACE study, and 1,000 to 1,500 subjects contributed by 6 global collaborators.

With respect to this clone: Its antigen is unknown. No much larger clonotype is one base removed from it; base qualities were not supplied.

One collaborating source in Seattle enrolled patients during active infection and followed them longitudinally through the course of disease. Collaborating institutions collected whole blood in K2EDTA tubes following their own protocols. For TCRbeta analysis, collaborators shipped samples in one of three forms: frozen whole blood, isolated PBMCs, or DNA extracted from either of those sample types. Broad study findings and their caveats: How much clinical and demographic metadata was included differed by source and by participant, and the metadata was provided uncurated.

Trimmed from V: 4 bases; trimmed from J: 8 bases; junction bases lacking a gene match: 7. Measured from the cysteine to the phenylalanine, the CDR3 is 15 residues long. The sequence is cut down to CDR3 DNA, 45 bases in frame from base 1. The germline V gene (reference sequence) sets CDR1 to GTSNPN and CDR2 to SVGIG. TCRbeta CDR3 regions were amplified from genomic DNA by means of the immunoSEQ Assay, a bias-controlled multiplex PCR. In the source study's methods: The number of nucleated cells in each sample was estimated from the amplification of reference gene primers within the assay. To quantify the absolute abundance of each unique TCRbeta CDR3 rearrangement, sequence reads were collapsed and filtered. Productive Simpson clonality was computed per sample as the square root of Simpson's diversity index over productive rearrangements. TCRdb limited this immuneACCESS table to in-frame rearrangements with V and J called. A share of clones is missing; checked studies link under half to unresolved V genes, and the rest is unexplained. From that table come the V and J calls and clone size; the DNA was used to work out D and trimming. The sample table shows about 410,000 clones, and 75% to 90% are seen once. The ten largest clones represent around 1.5% of the sample.

Sequenced material: peripheral blood. The TCR originated in a woman aged 40 to 50 with COVID-19, enrolled during active disease. The chain is made from TRBV30 and TRBJ2-1; the central 14 bases match TRBD2. The nucleotide sequence reads TGTGCCTGGACCCAGACTAGCGGGGGGGCACATGAGCAGTTCTTC. The encoded protein is CAWTQTSGGAHEQFF.